The sequence of this T cell receptor (beta chain) was determined in a study of blood T cell repertoires in COVID-19. Profiling relied on immunoSEQ multiplex PCR, and the TCRdb table lists in-frame clones only, not all of them. The repertoire holds 99,000 or so clones, with 80% to 85% as singletons. The CDR3 contains 14 residues. Trimming cost V 7 bases and J 7 bases, with 18 bases left between them. CDR1 LNHDA and CDR2 SQIVND come from the germline V gene (reference sequence). Material: peripheral blood. The V and J genes are TRBV19 and TRBJ2-3; D may be TRBD1 (8 bases). The clonotype was recovered from an elderly man with acute or convalescent COVID-19. This chain's CDR3 is CASTDRGAGNTQYF. DNA for the CDR3: TGTGCCAGTACCGACAGGGGAGCGGGAAATACGCAGTATTTT.